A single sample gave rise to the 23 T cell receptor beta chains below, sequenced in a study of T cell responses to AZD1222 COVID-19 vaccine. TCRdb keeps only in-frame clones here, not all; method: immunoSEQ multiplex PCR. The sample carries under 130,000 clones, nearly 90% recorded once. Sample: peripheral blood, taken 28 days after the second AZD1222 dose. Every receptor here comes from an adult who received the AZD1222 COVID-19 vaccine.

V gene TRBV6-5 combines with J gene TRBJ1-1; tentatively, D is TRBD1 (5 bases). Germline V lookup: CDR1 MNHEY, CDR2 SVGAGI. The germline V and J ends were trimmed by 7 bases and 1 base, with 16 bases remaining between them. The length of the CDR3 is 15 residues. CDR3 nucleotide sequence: TGTGCCAGCATCAAAGCCCCGGGACGGAACACTGAAGCTTTCTTT. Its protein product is CASIKAPGRNTEAFF.

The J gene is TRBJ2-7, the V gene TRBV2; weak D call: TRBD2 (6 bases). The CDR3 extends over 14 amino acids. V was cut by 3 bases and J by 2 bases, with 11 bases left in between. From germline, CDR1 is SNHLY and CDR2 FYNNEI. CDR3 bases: TGTGCCAGCAGTGAGTCGGAGGGACCCTACGAGCAGTACTTC. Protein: CASSESEGPYEQYF. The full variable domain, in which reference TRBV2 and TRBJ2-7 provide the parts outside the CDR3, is EPEVTQTPSHQVTQMGQEVILRCVPISNHLYFYWYRQILGQKVEFLVSFYNNEISEKSEIFDDQFSVERPDGSNFTLKIRSTKLEDSAMYFCASSESEGPYEQYFGPGTRLTVT.

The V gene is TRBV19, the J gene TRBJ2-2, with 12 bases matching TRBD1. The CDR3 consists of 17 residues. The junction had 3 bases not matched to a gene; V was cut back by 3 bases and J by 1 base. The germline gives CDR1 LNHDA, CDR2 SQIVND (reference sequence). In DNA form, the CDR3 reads TGTGCCAGTAGTATTTGGGACAGGGGGCTGAACACCGGGGAGCTGTTTTTT. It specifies CASSIWDRGLNTGELFF. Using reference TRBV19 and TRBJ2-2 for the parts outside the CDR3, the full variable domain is DGGITQSPKYLFRKEGQNVTLSCEQNLNHDAMYWYRQDPGQGLRLIYYSQIVNDFQKGDIAEGYSVSREKKESFPLTVTSAQKNPTAFYLCASSIWDRGLNTGELFFGEGSRLTVL.

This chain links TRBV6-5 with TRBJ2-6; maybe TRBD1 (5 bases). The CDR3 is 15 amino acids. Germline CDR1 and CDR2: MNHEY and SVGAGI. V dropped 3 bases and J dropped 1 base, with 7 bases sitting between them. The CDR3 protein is CASSYQGSGANVLTF. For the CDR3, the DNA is TGTGCCAGCAGTTATCAGGGTTCTGGGGCCAACGTCCTGACTTTC.

DNA of the CDR3: TGTGCCAGCAGGTCGTCCCTATTGAATACCGGGGAGCTGTTTTTT. Protein sequence: CASRSSLLNTGELFF. J is TRBJ2-2 and V is TRBV2, with D unresolved. CDR1 is SNHLY, CDR2 FYNNEI, per germline. V was shortened by 6 bases and J by 5 bases, with 16 bases between the two germline ends. The CDR3 is 15 amino acids. Looking up the rest from reference TRBV2 and TRBJ2-2 gives the full variable domain: EPEVTQTPSHQVTQMGQEVILRCVPISNHLYFYWYRQILGQKVEFLVSFYNNEISEKSEIFDDQFSVERPDGSNFTLKIRSTKLEDSAMYFCASRSSLLNTGELFFGEGSRLTVL.

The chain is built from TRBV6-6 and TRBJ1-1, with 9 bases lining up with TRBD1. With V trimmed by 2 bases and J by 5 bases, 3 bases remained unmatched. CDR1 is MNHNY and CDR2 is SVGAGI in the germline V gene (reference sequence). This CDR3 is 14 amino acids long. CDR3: CASSYGTGITEAFF. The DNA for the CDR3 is TGTGCCAGCAGTTACGGGACAGGGATTACTGAAGCTTTCTTT.

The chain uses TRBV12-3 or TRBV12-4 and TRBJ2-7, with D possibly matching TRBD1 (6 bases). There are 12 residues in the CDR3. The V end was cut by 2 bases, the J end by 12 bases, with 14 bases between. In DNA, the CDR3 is TGTGCCAGCAGTTTAAGGACAGCCGACCTGTACTTC. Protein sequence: CASSLRTADLYF.

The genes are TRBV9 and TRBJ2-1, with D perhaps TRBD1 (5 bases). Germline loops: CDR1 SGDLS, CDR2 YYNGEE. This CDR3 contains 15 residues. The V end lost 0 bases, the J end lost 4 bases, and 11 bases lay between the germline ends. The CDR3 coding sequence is TGTGCCAGCAGCGTAGCAACAGGAACATACAATGAGCAGTTCTTC. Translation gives CASSVATGTYNEQFF.

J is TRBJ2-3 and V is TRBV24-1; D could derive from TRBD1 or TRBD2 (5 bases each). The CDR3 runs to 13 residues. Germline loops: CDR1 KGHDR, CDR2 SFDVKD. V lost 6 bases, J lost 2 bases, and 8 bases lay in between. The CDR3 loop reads CATSLGVTDTQYF. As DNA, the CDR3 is TGTGCCACCAGTCTGGGGGTCACAGATACGCAGTATTTT.

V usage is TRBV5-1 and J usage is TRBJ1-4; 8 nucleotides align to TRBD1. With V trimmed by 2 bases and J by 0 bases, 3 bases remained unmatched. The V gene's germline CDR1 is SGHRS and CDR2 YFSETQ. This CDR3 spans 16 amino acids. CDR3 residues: CASSLQGDATNEKLFF. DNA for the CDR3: TGCGCCAGCAGCTTACAGGGGGATGCAACTAATGAAAAACTGTTTTTT. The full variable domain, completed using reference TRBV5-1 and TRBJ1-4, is KAGVTQTPRYLIKTRGQQVTLSCSPISGHRSVSWYQQTPGQGLQFLFEYFSETQRNKGNFPGRFSGRQFSNSRSEMNVSTLELGDSALYLCASSLQGDATNEKLFFGSGTQLSVL.

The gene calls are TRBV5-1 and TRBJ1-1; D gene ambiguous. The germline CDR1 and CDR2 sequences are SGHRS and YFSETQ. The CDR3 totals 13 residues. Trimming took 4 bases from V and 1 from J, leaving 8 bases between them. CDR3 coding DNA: TGCGCCAGCAGCACGACACCGAACACTGAAGCTTTCTTT. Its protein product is CASSTTPNTEAFF.

The CDR3 DNA is TGTGCCAGCAGCCCCTCCGGGACCTCCTACAATGAGCAGTTCTTC. It translates to CASSPSGTSYNEQFF. The chain has TRBV7-9 and TRBJ2-1; D is tentatively TRBD1 or TRBD2 (5 bases each). Trimming removed 5 bases from V and 0 bases from J, with 11 bases in between. Germline CDR1 and CDR2: SEHNR and FQNEAQ (reference sequence). This CDR3 has 15 amino acids.

The CDR3 is CATSDPSRGSLTDTQYF. CDR3 in DNA: TGTGCCACCAGTGATCCCTCCCGCGGGAGTCTCACAGATACGCAGTATTTT. The chain couples TRBV24-1 to TRBJ2-3, with 7 bases identical to TRBD2. The CDR3 is 17 residues long. Germline lookup yields CDR1 KGHDR and CDR2 SFDVKD. Germline trimming cut 3 bases from V and 2 bases from J; bases unmatched to any gene: 10.

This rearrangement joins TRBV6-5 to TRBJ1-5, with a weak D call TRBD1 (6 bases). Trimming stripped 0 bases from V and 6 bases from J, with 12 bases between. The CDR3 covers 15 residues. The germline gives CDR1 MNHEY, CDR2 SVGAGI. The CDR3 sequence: CASSYSSGEGQPQHF. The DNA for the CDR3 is TGTGCCAGCAGTTACTCATCAGGGGAGGGTCAGCCCCAGCATTTT.

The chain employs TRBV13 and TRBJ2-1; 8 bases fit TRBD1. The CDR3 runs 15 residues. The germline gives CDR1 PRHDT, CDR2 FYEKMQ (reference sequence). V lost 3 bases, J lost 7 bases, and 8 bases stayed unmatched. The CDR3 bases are TGTGCCAGCAGCTTCGGACAGGGTCGGATGAATGAGCAGTTCTTC. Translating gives CASSFGQGRMNEQFF.

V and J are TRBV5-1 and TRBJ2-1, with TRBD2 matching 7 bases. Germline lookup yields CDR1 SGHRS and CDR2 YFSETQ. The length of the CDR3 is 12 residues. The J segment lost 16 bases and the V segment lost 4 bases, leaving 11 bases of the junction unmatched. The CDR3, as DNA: TGCGCCAGCAGCCTTGAGGGGACTACCGTTTTCTTC. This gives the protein CASSLEGTTVFF.

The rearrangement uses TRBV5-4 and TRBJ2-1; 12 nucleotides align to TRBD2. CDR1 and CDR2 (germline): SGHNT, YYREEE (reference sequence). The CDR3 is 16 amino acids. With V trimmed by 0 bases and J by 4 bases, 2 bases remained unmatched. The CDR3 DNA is TGTGCCAGCAGCTTGGGACTAGCGGGGGTATACAATGAGCAGTTCTTC. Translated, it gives CASSLGLAGVYNEQFF.

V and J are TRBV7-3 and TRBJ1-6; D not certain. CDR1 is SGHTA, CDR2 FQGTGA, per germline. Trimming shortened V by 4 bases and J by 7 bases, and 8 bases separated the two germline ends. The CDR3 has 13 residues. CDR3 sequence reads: CASSSGPNSPLHF. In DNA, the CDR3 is TGTGCCAGCAGCTCGGGTCCCAATTCACCCCTCCACTTT.

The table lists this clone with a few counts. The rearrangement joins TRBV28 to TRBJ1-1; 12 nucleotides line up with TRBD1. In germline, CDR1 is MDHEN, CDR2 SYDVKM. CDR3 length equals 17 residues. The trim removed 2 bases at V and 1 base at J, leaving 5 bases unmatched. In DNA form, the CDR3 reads TGTGCCAGCAGTTTAGGGACAGGGGGCAGGAGGAACACTGAAGCTTTCTTT. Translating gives CASSLGTGGRRNTEAFF.

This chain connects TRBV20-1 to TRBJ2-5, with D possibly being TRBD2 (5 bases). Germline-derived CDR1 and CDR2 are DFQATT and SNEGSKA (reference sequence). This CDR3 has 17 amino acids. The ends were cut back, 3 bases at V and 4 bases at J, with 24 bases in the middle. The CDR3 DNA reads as TGCAGTGCTAGTCGGGGAGTAGTGGTTGCCCTGGGAGAGACCCAGTACTTC. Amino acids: CSASRGVVVALGETQYF.

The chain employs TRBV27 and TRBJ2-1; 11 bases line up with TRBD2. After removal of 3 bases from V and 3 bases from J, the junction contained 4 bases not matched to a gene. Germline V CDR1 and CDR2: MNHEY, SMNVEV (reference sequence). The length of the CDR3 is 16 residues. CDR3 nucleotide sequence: TGTGCCAGCAGTTTTCAGACTAGCGGGGACTACAATGAGCAGTTCTTC. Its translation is CASSFQTSGDYNEQFF.

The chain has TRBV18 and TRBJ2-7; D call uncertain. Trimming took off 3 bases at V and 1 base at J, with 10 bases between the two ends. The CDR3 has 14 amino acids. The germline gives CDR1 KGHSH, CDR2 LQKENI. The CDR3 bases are TGTGCCAGCTCACCTGGTGTAGGGTCCTACGAGCAGTACTTC. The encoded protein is CASSPGVGSYEQYF.

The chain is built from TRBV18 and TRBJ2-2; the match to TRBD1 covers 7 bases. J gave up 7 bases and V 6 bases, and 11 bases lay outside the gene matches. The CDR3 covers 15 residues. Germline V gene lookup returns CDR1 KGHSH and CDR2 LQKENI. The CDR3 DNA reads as TGTGCCAGCTCCCCCAAAGACAGGGAAGGCGGGGAGCTGTTTTTT. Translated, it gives CASSPKDREGGELFF.